This T cell receptor beta chain was identified in a study of T cells in Graves' hyperthyroidism and ophthalmopathy. Study-wide results and limits: Separation of ophthalmopathy from stable hyperthyroidism was achieved by a 13 V-J model.

Trimming cost V 3 bases and J 5 bases, with 15 bases left between them. Per germline, CDR1 SGHTS and CDR2 YDEGEE. This CDR3 comprises 14 residues. Amplified TCR beta CDR3 regions derived from RNA transcripts. The HTBI set primed first-round TCR CDR3 RT-PCR. TCRdb itself ran the multiplex PCR reads through MiXCR, one entry per CDR3 protein. The sample has roughly 740,000 distinct CDR3 sequences, roughly 17% seen once. On this clonotype: Antigen specificity is unknown.

This clonotype was sampled from a man aged 18 to 30 with Graves' hyperthyroidism. The chain recombines TRBV5-8 with TRBJ2-7; D ambiguous. Specimen: blood. The chain's CDR3 is CASSWRSGVHEQYF. The CDR3, as DNA: TGTGCCAGCAGCTGGCGGAGTGGAGTTCACGAGCAGTACTTC.